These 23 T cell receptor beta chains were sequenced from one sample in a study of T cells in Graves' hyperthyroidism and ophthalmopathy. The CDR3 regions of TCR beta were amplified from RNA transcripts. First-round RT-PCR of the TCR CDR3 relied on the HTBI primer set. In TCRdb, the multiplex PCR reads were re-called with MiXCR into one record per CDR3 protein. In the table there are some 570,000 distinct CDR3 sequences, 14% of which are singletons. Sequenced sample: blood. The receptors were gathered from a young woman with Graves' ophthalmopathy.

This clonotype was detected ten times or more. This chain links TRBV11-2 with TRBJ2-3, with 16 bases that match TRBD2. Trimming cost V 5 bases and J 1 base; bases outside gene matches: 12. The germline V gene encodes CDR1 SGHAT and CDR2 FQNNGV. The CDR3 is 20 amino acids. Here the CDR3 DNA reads TGTGCCAGCAGCCCAGGGACTAGCGGGAGGGTATTCTCCGGCACAGATACGCAGTATTTT. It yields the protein CASSPGTSGRVFSGTDTQYF.

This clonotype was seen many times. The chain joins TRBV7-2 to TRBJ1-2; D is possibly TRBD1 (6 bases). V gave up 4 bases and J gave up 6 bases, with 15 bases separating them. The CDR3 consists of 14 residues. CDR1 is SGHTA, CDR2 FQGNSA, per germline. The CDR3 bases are TGTGCCAGCAGCTCGGGAGGGACACAGAATGGCTACACCTTC. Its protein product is CASSSGGTQNGYTF.

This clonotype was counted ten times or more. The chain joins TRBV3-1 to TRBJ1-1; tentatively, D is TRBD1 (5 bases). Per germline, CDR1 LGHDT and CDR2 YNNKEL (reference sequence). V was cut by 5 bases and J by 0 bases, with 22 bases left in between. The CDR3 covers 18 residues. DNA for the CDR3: TGTGCCAGCAGCTTCACTGGCAGTTGGGGGTCCTTGAACACTGAAGCTTTCTTT. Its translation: CASSFTGSWGSLNTEAFF.

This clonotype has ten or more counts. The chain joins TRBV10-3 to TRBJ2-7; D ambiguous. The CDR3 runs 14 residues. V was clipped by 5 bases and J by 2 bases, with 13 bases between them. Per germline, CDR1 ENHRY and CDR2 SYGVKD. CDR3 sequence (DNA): TGTGCCATCAGTAGCGTGGCTAGGGCCTACGAGCAGTACTTC. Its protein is CAISSVARAYEQYF.

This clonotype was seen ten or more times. The CDR3 loop reads CSARIGGAEQFF. DNA for the CDR3: TGCAGTGCTAGGATAGGCGGGGCTGAGCAGTTCTTC. The V and J genes are TRBV20-1 and TRBJ2-1; D possibly corresponds to TRBD2 (6 bases). The length of the CDR3 is 12 residues. Trimming took off 3 bases at V and 9 bases at J, with 12 bases between the two ends. Germline V gene lookup returns CDR1 DFQATT and CDR2 SNEGSKA (reference sequence).

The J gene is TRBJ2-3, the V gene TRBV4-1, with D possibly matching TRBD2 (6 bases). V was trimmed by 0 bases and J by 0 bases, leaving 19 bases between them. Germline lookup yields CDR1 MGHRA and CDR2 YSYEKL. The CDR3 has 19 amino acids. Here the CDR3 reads CASSQEWAPGLASTDTQYF. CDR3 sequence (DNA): TGCGCCAGCAGCCAAGAGTGGGCTCCCGGTCTAGCGAGCACAGATACGCAGTATTTT.

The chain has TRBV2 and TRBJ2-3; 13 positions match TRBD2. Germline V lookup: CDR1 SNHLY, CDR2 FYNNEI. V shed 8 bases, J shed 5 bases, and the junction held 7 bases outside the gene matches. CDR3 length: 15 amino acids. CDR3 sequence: CASGGTSGVEDTQYF. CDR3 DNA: TGTGCCAGCGGGGGGACTAGCGGGGTTGAAGATACGCAGTATTTT.

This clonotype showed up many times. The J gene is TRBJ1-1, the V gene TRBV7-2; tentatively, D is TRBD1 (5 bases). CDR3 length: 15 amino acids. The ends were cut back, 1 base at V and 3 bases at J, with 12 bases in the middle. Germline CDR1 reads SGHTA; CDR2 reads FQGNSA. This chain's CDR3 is CASSLVWGGHTEAFF. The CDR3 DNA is TGTGCCAGCAGCTTAGTTTGGGGGGGTCACACTGAAGCTTTCTTT.

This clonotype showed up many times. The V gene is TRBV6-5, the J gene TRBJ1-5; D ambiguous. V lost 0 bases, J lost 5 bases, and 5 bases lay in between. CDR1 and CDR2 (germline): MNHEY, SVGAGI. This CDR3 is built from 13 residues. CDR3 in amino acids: CASSYSLYQPQHF. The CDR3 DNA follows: TGTGCCAGCAGTTACTCCCTATATCAGCCCCAGCATTTT.

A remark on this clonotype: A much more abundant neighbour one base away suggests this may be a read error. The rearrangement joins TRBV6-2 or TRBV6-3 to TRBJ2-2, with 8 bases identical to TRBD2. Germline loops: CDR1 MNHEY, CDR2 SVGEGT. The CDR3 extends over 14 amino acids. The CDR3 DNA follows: TGTGCCAGCAGTGCCCAACTAGCGGCCGGGGAGCTGCTTTTT. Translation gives CASSAQLAAGELLF.

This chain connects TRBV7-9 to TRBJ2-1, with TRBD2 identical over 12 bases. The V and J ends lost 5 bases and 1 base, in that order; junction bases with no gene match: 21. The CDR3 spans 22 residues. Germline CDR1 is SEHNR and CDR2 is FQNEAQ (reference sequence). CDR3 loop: CASSPRPTSGSMGGRSYNEQFF. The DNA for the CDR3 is TGTGCCAGCAGCCCCCGACCGACTAGCGGGAGTATGGGGGGGAGGTCCTACAATGAGCAGTTCTTC. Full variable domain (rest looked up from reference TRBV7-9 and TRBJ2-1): DTGVSQNPRHKITKRGQNVTFRCDPISEHNRLYWYRQTLGQGPEFLTYFQNEAQLEKSRLLSDRFSAERPKGSFSTLEIQRTEQGDSAMYLCASSPRPTSGSMGGRSYNEQFFGPGTRLTVL.

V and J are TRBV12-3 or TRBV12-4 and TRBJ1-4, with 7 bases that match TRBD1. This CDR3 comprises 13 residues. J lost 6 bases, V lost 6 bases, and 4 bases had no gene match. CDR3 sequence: CASRGDRDEKLFF. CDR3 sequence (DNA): TGTGCCAGCAGGGGGGACAGAGATGAAAAACTGTTTTTT.

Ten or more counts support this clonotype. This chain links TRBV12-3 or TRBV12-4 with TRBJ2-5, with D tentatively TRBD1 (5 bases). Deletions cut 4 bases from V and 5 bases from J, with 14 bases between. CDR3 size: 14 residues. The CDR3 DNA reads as TGTGCCAGCAGTTCATCTGACAGCTTGGAGACCCAGTACTTC. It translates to CASSSSDSLETQYF.

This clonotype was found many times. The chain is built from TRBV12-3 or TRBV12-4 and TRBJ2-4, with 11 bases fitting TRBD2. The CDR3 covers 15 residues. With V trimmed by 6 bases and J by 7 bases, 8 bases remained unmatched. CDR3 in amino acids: CASRPLAGVGNIQYF. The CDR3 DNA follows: TGTGCCAGCAGACCACTAGCGGGAGTTGGTAACATTCAGTACTTC.

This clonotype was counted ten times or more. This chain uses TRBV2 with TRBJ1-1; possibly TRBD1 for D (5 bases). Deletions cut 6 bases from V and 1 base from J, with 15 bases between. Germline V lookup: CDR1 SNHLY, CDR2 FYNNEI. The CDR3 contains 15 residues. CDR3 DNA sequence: TGTGCCAGCAGGGAAACGGGACTGGGGAACACTGAAGCTTTCTTT. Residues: CASRETGLGNTEAFF.

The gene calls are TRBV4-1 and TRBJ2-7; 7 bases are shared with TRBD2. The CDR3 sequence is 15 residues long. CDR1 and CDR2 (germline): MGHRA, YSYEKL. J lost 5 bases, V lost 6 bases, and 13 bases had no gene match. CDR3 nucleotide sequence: TGCGCCAGCAGGTTACCTGGGGGGAGGGCCGACGAGCAGTACTTC. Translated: CASRLPGGRADEQYF.

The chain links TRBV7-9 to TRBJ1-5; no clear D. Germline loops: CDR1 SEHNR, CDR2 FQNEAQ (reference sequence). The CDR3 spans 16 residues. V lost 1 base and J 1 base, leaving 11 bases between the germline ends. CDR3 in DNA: TGTGCCAGCAGCTTAGGTCCCAGCAAGAGCAATCAGCCCCAGCATTTT. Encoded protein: CASSLGPSKSNQPQHF. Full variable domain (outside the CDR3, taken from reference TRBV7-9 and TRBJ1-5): DTGVSQNPRHKITKRGQNVTFRCDPISEHNRLYWYRQTLGQGPEFLTYFQNEAQLEKSRLLSDRFSAERPKGSFSTLEIQRTEQGDSAMYLCASSLGPSKSNQPQHFGDGTRLSIL.

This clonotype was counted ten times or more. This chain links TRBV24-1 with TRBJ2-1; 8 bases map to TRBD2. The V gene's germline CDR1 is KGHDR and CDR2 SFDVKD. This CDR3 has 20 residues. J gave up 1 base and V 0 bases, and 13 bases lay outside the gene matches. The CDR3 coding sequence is TGTGCCACCAGTGATTTGAGCGCCAATAGCGGGAAGAGGTCCTACAATGAGCAGTTCTTC. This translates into CATSDLSANSGKRSYNEQFF.

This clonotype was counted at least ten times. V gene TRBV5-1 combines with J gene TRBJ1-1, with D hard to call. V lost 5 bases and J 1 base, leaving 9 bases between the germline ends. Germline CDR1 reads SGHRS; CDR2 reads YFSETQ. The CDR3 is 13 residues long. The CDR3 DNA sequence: TGCGCCAGCAGGCCGTTACGGAACACTGAAGCTTTCTTT. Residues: CASRPLRNTEAFF.

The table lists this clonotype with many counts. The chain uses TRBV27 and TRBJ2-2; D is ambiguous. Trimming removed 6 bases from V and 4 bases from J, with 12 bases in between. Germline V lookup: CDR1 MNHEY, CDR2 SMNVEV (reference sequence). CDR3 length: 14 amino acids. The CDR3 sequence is CASSNQWSTGELFF. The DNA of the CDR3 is TGTGCCAGCAGCAACCAGTGGAGCACCGGGGAGCTGTTTTTT.

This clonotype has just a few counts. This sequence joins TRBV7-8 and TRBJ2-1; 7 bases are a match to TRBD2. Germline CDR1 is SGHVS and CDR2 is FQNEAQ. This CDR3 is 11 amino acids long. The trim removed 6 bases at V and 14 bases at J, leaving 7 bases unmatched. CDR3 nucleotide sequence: TGTGCCAGCAGTACCCGGGGAGGGGAGTTCTTC. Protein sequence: CASSTRGGEFF.

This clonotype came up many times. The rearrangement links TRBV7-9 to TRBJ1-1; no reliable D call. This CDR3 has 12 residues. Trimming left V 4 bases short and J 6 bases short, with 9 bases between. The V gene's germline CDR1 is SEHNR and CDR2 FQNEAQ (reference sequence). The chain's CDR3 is CASSSSIAEAFF. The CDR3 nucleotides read TGTGCCAGCAGCTCAAGTATCGCTGAAGCTTTCTTT.

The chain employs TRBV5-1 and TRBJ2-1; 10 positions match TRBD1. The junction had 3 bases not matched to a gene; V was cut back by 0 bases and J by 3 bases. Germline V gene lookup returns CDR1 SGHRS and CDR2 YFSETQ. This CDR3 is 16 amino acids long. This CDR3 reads CASSLGDRGHYNEQFF. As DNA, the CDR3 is TGCGCCAGCAGCTTGGGGGACAGGGGACACTACAATGAGCAGTTCTTC.